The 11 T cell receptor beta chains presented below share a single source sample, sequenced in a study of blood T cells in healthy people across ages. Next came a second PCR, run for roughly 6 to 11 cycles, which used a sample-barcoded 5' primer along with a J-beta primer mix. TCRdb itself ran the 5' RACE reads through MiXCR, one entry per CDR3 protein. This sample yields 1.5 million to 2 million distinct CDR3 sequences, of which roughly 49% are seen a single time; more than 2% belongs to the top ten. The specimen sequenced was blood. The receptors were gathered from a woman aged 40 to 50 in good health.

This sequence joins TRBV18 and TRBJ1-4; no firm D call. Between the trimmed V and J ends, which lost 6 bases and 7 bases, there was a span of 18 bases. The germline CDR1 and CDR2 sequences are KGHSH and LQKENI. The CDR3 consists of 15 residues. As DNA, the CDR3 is TGTGCCAGCTCTTACGACCCTAACCCAACTGAAAAACTGTTTTTT. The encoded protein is CASSYDPNPTEKLFF.

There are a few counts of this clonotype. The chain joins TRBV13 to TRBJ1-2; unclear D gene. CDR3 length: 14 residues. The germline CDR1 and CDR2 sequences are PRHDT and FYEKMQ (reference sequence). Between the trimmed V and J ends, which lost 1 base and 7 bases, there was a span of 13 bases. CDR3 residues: CASSLARTMCGYTF. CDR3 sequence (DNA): TGTGCCAGCAGCTTAGCCCGGACGATGTGTGGCTACACCTTC.

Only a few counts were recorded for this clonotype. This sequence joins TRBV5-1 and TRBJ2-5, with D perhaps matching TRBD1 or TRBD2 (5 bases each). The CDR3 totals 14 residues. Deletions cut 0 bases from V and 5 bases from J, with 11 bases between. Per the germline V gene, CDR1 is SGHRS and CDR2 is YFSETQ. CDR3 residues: CASSLVGVTETQYF. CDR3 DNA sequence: TGCGCCAGCAGCTTGGTGGGGGTAACGGAGACCCAGTACTTC.

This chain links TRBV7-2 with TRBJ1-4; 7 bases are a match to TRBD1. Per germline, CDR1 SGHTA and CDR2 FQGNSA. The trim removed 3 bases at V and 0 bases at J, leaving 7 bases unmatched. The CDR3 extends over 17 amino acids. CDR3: CASSLSRGPATNEKLFF. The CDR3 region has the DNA TGTGCCAGCAGCTTGAGTAGGGGGCCGGCAACTAATGAAAAACTGTTTTTT.

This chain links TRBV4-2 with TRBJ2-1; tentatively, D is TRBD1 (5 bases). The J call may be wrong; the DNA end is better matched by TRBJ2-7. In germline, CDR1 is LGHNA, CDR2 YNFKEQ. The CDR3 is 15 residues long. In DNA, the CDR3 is TGTGCCAGCAGCCAAGGCCGGACACTCGACAATGAGCAGTACTTC. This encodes CASSQGRTLDNEQYF.

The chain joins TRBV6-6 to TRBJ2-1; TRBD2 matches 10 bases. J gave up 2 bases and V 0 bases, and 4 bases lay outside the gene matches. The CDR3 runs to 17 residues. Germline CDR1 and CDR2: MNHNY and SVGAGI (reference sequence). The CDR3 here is CASSYSKSGGAYNEQFF. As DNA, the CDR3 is TGTGCCAGCAGTTACTCGAAGAGCGGGGGGGCCTACAATGAGCAGTTCTTC.

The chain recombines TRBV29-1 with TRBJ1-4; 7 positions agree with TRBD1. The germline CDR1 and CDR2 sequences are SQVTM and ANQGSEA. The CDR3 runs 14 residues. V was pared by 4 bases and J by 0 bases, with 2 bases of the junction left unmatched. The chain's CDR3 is CSVGDRATNEKLFF. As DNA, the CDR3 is TGCAGCGTTGGGGACAGAGCAACTAATGAAAAACTGTTTTTT. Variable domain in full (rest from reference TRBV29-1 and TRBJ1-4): SAVISQKPSRDICQRGTSLTIQCQVDSQVTMMFWYRQQPGQSLTLIATANQGSEATYESGFVIDKFPISRPNLTFSTLTVSNMSPEDSSIYLCSVGDRATNEKLFFGSGTQLSVL.

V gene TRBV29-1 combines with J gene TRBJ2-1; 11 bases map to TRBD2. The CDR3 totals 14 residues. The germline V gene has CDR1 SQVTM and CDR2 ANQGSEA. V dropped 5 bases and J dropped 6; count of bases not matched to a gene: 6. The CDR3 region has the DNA TGCAGCGTTTTCATAGCGGGGGGGGGCAATGAGCAGTTCTTC. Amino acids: CSVFIAGGGNEQFF.

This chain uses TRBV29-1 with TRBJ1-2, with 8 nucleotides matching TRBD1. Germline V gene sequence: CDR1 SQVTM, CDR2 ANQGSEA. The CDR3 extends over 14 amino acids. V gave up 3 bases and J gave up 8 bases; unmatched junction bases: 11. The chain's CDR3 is CSVDLGAGGGGYTF. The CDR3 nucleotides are TGCAGCGTTGATTTAGGGGCAGGGGGCGGGGGCTACACCTTC. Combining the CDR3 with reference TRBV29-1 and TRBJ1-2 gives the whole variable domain SAVISQKPSRDICQRGTSLTIQCQVDSQVTMMFWYRQQPGQSLTLIATANQGSEATYESGFVIDKFPISRPNLTFSTLTVSNMSPEDSSIYLCSVDLGAGGGGYTFGSGTRLTVV.

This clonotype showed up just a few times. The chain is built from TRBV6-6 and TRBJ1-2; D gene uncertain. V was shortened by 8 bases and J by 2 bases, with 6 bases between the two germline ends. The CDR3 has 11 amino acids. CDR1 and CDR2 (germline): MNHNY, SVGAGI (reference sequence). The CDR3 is CASQLNYGYTF. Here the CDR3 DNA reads TGTGCCAGCCAACTAAACTATGGCTACACCTTC.

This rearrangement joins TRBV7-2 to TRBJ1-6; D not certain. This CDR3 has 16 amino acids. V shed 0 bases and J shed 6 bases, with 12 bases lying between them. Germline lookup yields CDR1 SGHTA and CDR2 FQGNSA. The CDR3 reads CASSLAGDLPNSPLHF. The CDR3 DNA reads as TGTGCCAGCAGCTTAGCTGGGGATCTTCCTAATTCACCCCTCCACTTT.